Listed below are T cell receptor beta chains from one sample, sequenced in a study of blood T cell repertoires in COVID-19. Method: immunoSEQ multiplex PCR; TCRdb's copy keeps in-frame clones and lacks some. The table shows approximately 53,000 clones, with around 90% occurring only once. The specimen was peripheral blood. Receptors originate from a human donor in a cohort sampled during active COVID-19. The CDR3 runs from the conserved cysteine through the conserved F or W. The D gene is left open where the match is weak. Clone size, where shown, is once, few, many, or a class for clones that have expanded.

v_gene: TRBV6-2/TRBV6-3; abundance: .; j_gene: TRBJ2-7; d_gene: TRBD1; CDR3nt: TGTGCCAGCAGTTACTCGACAGGGGCGAGGGAGCAGTACTTC; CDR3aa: CASSYSTGAREQYF
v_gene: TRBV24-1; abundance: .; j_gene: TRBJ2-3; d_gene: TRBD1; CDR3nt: TGTGCCACCTCTCTCGAAGGGGGCTGGACAGATACGCAGTATTTT; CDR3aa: CATSLEGGWTDTQYF
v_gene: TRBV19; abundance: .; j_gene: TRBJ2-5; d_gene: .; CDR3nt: TGTGCCAGTAGTATATCCAGGAACATCCAAGAGACCCAGTACTTC; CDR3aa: CASSISRNIQETQYF
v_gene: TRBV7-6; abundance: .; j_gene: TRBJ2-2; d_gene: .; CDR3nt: TGTGCCAGCAGCTTGGGGGGTACGGCGGCCGGGGAGCTGTTTTTT; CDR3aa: CASSLGGTAAGELFF
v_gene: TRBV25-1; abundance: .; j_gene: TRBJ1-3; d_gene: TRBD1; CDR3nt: TGTGCCAGCAGTGTGGGGACAGGGGGATCAGCCGGCGCGGACACCATATATTTT; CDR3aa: CASSVGTGGSAGADTIYF
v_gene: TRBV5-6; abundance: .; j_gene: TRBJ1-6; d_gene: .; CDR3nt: TGTGCCAGCAGCCGGGGTTCTTCAGATTCACCCCTCCACTTT; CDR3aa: CASSRGSSDSPLHF
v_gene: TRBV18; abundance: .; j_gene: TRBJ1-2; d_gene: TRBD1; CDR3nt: TGTGCCAGCTCACCTCAGGGGACAGGGGATGGCTACACCTTC; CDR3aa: CASSPQGTGDGYTF
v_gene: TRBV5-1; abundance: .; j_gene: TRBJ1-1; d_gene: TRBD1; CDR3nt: TGCGCCAGCAGCTGGGGGGACAGGGACGTGAACACTGAAGCTTTCTTT; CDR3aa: CASSWGDRDVNTEAFF
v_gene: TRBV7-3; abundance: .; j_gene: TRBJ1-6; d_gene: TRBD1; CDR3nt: TGTGCCAGCAGCTTAGGACAGGGGAGTTCACCCCTCCACTTT; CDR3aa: CASSLGQGSSPLHF
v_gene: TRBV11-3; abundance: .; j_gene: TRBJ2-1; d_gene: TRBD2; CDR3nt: TGTGCCAGCAGCTACCTAGCGGCACCCTCCTACAATGAGCAGTTCTTC; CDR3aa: CASSYLAAPSYNEQFF
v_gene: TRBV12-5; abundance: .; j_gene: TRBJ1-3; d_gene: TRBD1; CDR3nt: TGTGCTAGTGGTTGGGCCAACAGGGGGAAACACCATATATTT; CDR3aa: CASGWANRGKHHIF
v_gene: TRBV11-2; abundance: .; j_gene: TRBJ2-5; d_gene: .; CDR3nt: TGTGCCAGCAGCTTAGAGCAGGGTTCGGAGACCCAGTACTTC; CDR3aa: CASSLEQGSETQYF
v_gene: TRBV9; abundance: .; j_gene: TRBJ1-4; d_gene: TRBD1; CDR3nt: TGTGCCAGCAGCCCCCGGGACAGGCAAAATGAAAAACTGTTTTTT; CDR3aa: CASSPRDRQNEKLFF
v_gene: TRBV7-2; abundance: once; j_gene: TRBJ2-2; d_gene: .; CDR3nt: TGTGCCAGCAGCTTTAGTCACTACACCGGGGAGCTGTTTTTT; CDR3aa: CASSFSHYTGELFF
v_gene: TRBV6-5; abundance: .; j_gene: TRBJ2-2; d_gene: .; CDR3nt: TGTGCCAGCAGTCTGGGCGTCCGGAACACCGGGGAGCTGTTTTTT; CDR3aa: CASSLGVRNTGELFF
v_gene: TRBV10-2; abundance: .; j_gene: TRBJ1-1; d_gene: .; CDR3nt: TGCGCCAGCAGTGATAAACCCTTCTCAGGGGTAGGGATAAACACTGAAGCTTTCTTT; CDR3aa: CASSDKPFSGVGINTEAFF
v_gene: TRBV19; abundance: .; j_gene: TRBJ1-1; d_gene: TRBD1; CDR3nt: TGTGCCAGTAGCTATTTCGGAGGGGGCTCGGTCACTGAAGCTTTCTTT; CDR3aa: CASSYFGGGSVTEAFF
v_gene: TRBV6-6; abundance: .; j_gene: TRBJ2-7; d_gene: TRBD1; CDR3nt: TGTGCCAGCAGTTACCGGACAGGGGAAGAGCAGTACTTC; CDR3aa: CASSYRTGEEQYF
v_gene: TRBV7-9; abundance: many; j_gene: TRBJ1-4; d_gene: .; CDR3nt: TGTGCCAGCAGCGACCGGAGACAGTCCTCAGGGGAAAAACTGTTTTTT; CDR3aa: CASSDRRQSSGEKLFF
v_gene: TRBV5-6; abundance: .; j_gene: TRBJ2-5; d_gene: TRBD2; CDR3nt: TGTGCCAGCAGCCTTCCGGGACTAGCGGGAGGTCCCACCCAAGAGACCCAGTACTTC; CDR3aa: CASSLPGLAGGPTQETQYF
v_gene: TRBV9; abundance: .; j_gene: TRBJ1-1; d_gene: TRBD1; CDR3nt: TGTGCCAGCAGCCCAGGGACAGGGGGCTCTGAAGCTTTCTTT; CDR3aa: CASSPGTGGSEAFF
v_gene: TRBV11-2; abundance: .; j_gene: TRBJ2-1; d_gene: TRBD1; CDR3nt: TGTGCCAGCAGCACAGACAGGGGGGCTAACAATGAGCAGTTCTTC; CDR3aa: CASSTDRGANNEQFF
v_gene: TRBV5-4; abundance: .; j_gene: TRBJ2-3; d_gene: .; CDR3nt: TGTGCCAGCAGCCCCGAGCGGAGAAACACAGATACGCAGTATTTT; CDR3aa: CASSPERRNTDTQYF
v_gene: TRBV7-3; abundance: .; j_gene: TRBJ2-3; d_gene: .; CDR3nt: TGTGCCAGCAGCTTATCCCCAGGACTTCAAACCAAAGGGAAGGATACGCAGTATTTT; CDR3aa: CASSLSPGLQTKGKDTQYF